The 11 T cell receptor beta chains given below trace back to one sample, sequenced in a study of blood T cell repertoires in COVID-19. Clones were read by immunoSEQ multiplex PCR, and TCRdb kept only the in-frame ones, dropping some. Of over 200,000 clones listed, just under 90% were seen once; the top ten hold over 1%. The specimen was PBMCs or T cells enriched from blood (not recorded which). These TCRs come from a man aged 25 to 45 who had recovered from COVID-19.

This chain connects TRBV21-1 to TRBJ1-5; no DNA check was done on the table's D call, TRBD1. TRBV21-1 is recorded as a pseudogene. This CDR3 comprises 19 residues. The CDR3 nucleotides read TGTGCCAGCAGCAAAGTGGAATCGACAGGGGGCGTTGGCAATCAGCCCCAGCATTTT. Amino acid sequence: CASSKVESTGGVGNQPQHF.

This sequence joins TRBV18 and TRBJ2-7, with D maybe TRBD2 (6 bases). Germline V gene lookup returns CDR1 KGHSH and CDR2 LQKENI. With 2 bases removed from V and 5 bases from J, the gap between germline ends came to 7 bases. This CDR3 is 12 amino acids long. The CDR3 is CASSPGRHEQYF. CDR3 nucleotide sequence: TGTGCCAGCTCACCAGGGAGGCACGAGCAGTACTTC.

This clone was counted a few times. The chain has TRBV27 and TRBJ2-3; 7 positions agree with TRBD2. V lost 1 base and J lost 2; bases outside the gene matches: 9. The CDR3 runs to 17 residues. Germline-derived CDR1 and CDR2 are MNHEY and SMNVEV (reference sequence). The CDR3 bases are TGTGCCAGCAGTTTATTTGTCCCGGCGGGAGCCACAGATACGCAGTATTTT. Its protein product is CASSLFVPAGATDTQYF.

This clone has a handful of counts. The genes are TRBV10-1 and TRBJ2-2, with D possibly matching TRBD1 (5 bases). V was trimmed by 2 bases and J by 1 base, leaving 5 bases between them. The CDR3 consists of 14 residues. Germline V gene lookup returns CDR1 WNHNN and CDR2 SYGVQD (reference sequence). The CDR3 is CASSEQGNTGELFF. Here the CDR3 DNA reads TGCGCCAGCAGTGAGCAGGGGAACACCGGGGAGCTGTTTTTT.

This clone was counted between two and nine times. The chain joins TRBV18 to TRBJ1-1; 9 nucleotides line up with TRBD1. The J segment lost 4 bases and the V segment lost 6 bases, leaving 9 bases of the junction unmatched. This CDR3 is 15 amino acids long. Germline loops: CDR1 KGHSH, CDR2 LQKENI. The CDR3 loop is CASSLLDRGGTEAFF. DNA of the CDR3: TGTGCCAGCTCCCTACTAGACAGGGGGGGCACTGAAGCTTTCTTT.

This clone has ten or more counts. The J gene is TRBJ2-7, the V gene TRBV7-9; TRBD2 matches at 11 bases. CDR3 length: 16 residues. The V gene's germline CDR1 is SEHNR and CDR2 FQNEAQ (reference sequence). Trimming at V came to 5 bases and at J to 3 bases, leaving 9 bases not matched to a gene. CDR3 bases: TGTGCCAGCAGCGCACGCACTAGCGGGAGCGTCTACGAGCAGTACTTC. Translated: CASSARTSGSVYEQYF.

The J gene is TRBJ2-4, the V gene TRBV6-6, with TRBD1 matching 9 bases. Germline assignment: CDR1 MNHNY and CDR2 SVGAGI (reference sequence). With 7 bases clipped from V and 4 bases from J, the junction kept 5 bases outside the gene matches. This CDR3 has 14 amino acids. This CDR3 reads CASTGTGIKNIQYF. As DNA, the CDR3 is TGTGCCAGCACCGGGACAGGGATTAAAAACATTCAGTACTTC.

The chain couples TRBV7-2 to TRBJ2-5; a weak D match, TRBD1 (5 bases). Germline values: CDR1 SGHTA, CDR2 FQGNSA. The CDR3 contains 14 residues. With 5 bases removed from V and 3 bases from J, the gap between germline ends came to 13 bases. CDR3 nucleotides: TGTGCCAGCAGCCTTACAGGAAATAAAGAGACCCAGTACTTC. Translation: CASSLTGNKETQYF.

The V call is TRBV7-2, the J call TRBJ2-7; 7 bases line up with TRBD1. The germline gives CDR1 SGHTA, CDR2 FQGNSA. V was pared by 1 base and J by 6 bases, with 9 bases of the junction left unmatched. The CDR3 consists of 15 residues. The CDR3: CASSLDPTGYAEQYF. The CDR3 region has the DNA TGTGCCAGCAGCTTAGACCCGACAGGGTATGCCGAGCAGTACTTC.

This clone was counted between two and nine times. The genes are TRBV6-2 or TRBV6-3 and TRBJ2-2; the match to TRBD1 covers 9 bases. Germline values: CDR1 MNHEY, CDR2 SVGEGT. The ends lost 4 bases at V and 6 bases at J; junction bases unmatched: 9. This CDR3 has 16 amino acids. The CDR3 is CASSWSGTGPAGELFF. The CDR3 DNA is TGTGCCAGCAGTTGGTCAGGGACAGGGCCAGCCGGGGAGCTGTTTTTT.

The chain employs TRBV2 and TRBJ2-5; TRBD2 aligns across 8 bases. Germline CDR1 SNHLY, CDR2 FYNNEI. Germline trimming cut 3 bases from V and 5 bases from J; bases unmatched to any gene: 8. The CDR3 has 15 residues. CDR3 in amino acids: CASSDSGGAAETQYF. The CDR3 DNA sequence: TGTGCCAGCAGTGACAGCGGGGGAGCCGCCGAGACCCAGTACTTC.